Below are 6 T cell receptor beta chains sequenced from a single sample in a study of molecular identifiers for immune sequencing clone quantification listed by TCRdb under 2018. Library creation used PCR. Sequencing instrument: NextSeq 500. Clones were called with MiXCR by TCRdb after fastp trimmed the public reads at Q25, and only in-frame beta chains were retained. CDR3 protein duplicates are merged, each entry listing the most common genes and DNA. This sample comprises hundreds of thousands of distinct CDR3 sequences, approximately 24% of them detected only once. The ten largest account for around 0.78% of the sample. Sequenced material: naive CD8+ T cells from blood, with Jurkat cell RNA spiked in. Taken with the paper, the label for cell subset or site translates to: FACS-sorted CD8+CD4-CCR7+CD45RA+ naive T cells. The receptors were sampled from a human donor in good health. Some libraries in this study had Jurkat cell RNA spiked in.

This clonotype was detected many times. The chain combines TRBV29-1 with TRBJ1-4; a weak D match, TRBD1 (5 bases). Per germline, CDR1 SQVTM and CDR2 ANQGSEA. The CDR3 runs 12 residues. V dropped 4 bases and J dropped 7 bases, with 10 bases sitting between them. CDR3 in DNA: TGCAGCGTTGCAGGGCTGGGTGAAAAACTGTTTTTT. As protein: CSVAGLGEKLFF.

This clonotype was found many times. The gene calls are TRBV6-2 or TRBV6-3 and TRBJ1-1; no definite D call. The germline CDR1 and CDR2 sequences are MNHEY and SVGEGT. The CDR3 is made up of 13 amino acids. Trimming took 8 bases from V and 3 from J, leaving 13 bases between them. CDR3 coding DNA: TGTGCCAGCTTGGGGATAGCGGACACTGAAGCTTTCTTT. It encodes CASLGIADTEAFF.

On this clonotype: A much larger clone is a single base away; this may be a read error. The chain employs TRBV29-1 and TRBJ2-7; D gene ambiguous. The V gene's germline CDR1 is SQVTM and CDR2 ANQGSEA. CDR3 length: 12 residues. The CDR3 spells CSVAGLEYEQCF. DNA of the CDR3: TGCAGCGTTGCTGGGCTTGAGTACGAGCAGTGCTTC.

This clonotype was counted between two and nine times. CDR3 sequence (DNA): TGTGCCAGCAGCCAAGAAACTACACTCGCCAGGAGCTACGAGCAGTACTTC. The encoded protein is CASSQETTLARSYEQYF. The chain combines TRBV3-2 with TRBJ2-7. TRBV3-2 is a listed pseudogene. CDR3 size: 17 residues.

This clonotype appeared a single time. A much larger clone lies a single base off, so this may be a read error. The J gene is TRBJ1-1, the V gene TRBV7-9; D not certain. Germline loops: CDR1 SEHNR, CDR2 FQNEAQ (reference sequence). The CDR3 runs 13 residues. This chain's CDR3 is CASSLAGRTKAFF. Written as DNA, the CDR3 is TGTGCCAGCAGCTTAGCAGGGCGCACTAAAGCTTTCTTT.

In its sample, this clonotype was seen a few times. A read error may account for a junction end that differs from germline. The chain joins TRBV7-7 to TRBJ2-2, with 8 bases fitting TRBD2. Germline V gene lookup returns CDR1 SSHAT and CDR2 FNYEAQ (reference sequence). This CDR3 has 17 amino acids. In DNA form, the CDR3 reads TGTGCTAGCAGACGCACCCTGGGGCGGGAGGACACCGGGGAGCTGTTTTTT. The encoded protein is CASRRTLGREDTGELFF.